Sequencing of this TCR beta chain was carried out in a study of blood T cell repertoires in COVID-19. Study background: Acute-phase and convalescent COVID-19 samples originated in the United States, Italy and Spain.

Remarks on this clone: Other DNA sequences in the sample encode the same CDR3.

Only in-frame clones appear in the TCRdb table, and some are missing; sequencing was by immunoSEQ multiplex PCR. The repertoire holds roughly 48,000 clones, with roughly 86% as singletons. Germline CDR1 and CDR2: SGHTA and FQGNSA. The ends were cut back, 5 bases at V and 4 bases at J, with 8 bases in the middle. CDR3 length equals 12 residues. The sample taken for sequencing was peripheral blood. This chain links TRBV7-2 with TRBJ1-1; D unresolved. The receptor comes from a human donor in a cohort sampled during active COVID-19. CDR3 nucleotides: TGTGCCAGCAGCCCCGACTCCACTGAAGCTTTCTTT. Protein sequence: CASSPDSTEAFF.